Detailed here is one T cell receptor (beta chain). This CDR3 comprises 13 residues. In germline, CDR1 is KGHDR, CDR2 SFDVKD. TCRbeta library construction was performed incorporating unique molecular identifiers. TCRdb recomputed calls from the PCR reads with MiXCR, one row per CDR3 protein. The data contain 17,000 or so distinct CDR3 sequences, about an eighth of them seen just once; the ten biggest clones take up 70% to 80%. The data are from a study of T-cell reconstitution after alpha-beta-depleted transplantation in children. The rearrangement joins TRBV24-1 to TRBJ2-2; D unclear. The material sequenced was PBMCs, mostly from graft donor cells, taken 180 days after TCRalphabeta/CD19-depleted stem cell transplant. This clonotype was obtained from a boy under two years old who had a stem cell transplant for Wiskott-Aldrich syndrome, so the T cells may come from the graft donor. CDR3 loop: CAASYLSPGELFF. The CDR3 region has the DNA TGTGCGGCCAGTTACCTCAGCCCCGGGGAGCTGTTTTTT.